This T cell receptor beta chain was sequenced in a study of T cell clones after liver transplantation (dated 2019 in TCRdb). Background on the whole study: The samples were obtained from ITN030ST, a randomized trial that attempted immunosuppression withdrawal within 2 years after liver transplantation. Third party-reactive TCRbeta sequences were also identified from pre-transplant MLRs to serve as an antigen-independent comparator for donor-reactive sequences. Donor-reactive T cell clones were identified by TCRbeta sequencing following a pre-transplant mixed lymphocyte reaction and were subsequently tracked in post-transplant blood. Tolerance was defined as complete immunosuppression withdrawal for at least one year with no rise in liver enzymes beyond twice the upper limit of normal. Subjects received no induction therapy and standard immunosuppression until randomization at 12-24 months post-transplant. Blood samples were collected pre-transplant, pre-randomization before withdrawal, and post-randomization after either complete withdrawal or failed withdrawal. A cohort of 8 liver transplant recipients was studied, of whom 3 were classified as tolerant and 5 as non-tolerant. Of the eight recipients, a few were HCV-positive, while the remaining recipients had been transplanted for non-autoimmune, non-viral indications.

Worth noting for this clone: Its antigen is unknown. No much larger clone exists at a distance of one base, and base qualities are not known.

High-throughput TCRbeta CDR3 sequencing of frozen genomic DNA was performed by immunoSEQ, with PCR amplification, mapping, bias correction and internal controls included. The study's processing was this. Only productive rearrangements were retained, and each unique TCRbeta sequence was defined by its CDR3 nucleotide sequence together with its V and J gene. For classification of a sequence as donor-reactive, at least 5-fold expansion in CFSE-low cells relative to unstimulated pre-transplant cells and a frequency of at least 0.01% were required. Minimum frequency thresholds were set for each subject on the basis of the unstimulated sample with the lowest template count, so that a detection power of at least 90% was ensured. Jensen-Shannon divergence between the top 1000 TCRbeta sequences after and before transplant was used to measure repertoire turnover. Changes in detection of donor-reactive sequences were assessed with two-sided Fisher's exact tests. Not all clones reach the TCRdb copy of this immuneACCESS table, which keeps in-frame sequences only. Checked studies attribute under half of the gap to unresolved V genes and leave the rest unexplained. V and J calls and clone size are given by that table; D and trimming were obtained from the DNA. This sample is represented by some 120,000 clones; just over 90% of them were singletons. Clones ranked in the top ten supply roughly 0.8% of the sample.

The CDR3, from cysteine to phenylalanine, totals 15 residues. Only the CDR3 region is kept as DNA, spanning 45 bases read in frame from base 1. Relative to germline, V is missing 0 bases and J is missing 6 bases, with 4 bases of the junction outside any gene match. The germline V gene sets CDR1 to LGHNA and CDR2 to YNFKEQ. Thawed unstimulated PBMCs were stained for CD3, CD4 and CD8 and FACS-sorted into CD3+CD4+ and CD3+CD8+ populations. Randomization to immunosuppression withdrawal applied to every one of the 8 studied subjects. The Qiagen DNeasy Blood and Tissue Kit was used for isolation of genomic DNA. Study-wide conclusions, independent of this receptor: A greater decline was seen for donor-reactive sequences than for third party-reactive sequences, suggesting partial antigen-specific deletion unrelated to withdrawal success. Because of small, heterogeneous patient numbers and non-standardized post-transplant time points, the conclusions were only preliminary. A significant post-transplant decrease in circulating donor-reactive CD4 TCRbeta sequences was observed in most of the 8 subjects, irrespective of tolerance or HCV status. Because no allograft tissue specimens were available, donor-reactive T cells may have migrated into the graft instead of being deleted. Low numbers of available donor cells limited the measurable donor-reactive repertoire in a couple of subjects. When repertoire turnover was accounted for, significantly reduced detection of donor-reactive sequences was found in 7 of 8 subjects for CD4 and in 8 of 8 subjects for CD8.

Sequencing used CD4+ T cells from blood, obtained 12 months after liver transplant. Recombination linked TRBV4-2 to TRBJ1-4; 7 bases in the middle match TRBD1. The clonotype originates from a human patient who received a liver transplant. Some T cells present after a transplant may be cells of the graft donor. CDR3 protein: CASSQDTGAYEKLFF. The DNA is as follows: TGTGCCAGCAGCCAAGATACAGGGGCTTATGAAAAACTGTTTTTT.